The next 21 T cell receptor beta chains were all read from a single sample in a study of blood T cell repertoires in COVID-19. Sequenced by immunoSEQ multiplex PCR; TCRdb stores in-frame clones only, minus some. Of roughly 460,000 clones detected, around 90% appear once; the ten largest clones hold 0.8% to 1%. What was sequenced was peripheral blood. The receptors were gathered from a man aged 18 to 35 with COVID-19, enrolled during active disease.

The chain uses TRBV2 and TRBJ1-1; D possibly corresponds to TRBD1 (6 bases). The V gene's germline CDR1 is SNHLY and CDR2 FYNNEI. The CDR3 covers 13 residues. Trimming cost V 1 base and J 5 bases, with 8 bases left between them. The CDR3 DNA sequence: TGTGCCAGCAGTGAAGGTGGACAGACTGAAGCTTTCTTT. This translates into CASSEGGQTEAFF. Looking up the rest from reference TRBV2 and TRBJ1-1 gives the full variable domain: EPEVTQTPSHQVTQMGQEVILRCVPISNHLYFYWYRQILGQKVEFLVSFYNNEISEKSEIFDDQFSVERPDGSNFTLKIRSTKLEDSAMYFCASSEGGQTEAFFGQGTRLTVV.

The chain carries TRBV7-6 and TRBJ2-7; D is uncertain. Trimming cost V 1 base and J 5 bases, with 9 bases left between them. This CDR3 has 13 residues. In germline, CDR1 is SGHVS, CDR2 FNYEAQ. In DNA form, the CDR3 reads TGTGCCAGCAGCTTAGGAGTAAAAAACGAGCAGTACTTC. Protein product: CASSLGVKNEQYF. Based on the CDR3 plus reference TRBV7-6 and TRBJ2-7, the full variable domain is GAGVSQSPRYKVTKRGQDVALRCDPISGHVSLYWYRQALGQGPEFLTYFNYEAQQDKSGLPNDRFSAERPEGSISTLTIQRTEQRDSAMYRCASSLGVKNEQYFGPGTRLTVT.

V gene TRBV18 combines with J gene TRBJ1-1; no definite D call. The CDR3 is 13 residues long. Trimming pared 5 bases from V and 1 base from J, leaving 8 bases between. Germline assignment: CDR1 KGHSH and CDR2 LQKENI. CDR3 in amino acids: CASSESKNTEAFF. In DNA, the CDR3 is TGTGCCAGCTCAGAGTCGAAGAACACTGAAGCTTTCTTT.

The gene calls are TRBV7-8 and TRBJ1-5; a possible D gene is TRBD1 (5 bases). Per germline, CDR1 SGHVS and CDR2 FQNEAQ. The length of the CDR3 is 16 residues. V was trimmed by 3 bases and J by 6 bases, leaving 18 bases between them. The CDR3 DNA reads TGTGCCAGCAGCTTGGACAACCCCCAAATCGGTCAGCCCCAGCATTTT. Translation gives CASSLDNPQIGQPQHF.

The gene calls are TRBV11-3 and TRBJ2-7; D remains ambiguous. CDR1 and CDR2 from the germline V gene are SGHNT and YENEEA. Trimming took 0 bases from V and 3 from J, leaving 12 bases between them. The length of the CDR3 is 15 residues. This chain's CDR3 is CASSLDGGRNYEQYF. The CDR3 nucleotides read TGTGCCAGCAGCTTAGATGGTGGCAGAAACTACGAGCAGTACTTC.

The V gene is TRBV15, the J gene TRBJ1-5; D call uncertain. V lost 1 base and J 5 bases, leaving 6 bases between the germline ends. Germline V gives CDR1 LNHNV, CDR2 YYDKDF (reference sequence). The length of the CDR3 is 13 residues. This CDR3 reads CATSRVLDQPQHF. The CDR3 nucleotides are TGTGCCACCAGCAGAGTTCTAGATCAGCCCCAGCATTTT.

V is TRBV14 and J is TRBJ1-3; the D gene is possibly TRBD1 (5 bases). The V gene's germline CDR1 is SGHDN and CDR2 FVKESK. The CDR3 runs 14 residues. Trimming pared 0 bases from V and 8 bases from J, leaving 11 bases between. CDR3 amino acids: CASSQDQAGHTIYF. CDR3 sequence (DNA): TGTGCCAGCAGCCAAGATCAGGCGGGACACACCATATATTTT.

As regards this clone: Other nucleotide sequences from this sample produce the same CDR3. J is TRBJ2-7 and V is TRBV3-1 (or the pseudogene TRBV3-2); 7 nucleotides match TRBD2. The V gene's germline CDR1 is LGHDT and CDR2 YNNKEL (reference sequence). The CDR3 length is 12 residues. Trimming took 3 bases from V and 7 from J; bases not matched to a gene: 3. The CDR3: CASSQGGGEQYF. The CDR3 DNA is TGTGCCAGCAGCCAGGGGGGGGGAGAGCAGTACTTC.

This chain uses TRBV10-1 with TRBJ2-3; D not certain. V shed 3 bases and J shed 2 bases, with 15 bases lying between them. The CDR3 totals 16 residues. Germline V gene sequence: CDR1 WNHNN, CDR2 SYGVQD (reference sequence). The DNA for the CDR3 is TGCGCCAGCAGTGATGCGGCGGTTCGATCCACAGATACGCAGTATTTT. Its protein is CASSDAAVRSTDTQYF.

V gene TRBV11-1 combines with J gene TRBJ2-1, with D maybe TRBD2 (5 bases). Germline lookup yields CDR1 SGHAT and CDR2 FQDESV (reference sequence). The CDR3 loop spans 15 amino acids. Trimming left V 5 bases short and J 0 bases short, with 11 bases between. Here the CDR3 DNA reads TGTGCCAGCAGCCGAGGACTTAGCTCCTACAATGAGCAGTTCTTC. It is translated as CASSRGLSSYNEQFF.

V is TRBV2 and J is TRBJ1-4, with a possible D match to TRBD1 (6 bases). The CDR3 length is 15 residues. In germline, CDR1 is SNHLY, CDR2 FYNNEI. The V end was cut by 8 bases, the J end by 6 bases, with 19 bases between. CDR3 bases: TGTGCCAGCTCAAAAACACAGGGATGGGATGAAAAACTGTTTTTT. Amino acids: CASSKTQGWDEKLFF. Full variable domain (outside the CDR3, taken from reference TRBV2 and TRBJ1-4): EPEVTQTPSHQVTQMGQEVILRCVPISNHLYFYWYRQILGQKVEFLVSFYNNEISEKSEIFDDQFSVERPDGSNFTLKIRSTKLEDSAMYFCASSKTQGWDEKLFFGSGTQLSVL.

V usage is TRBV4-1 and J usage is TRBJ2-5; TRBD2 matches at 7 bases. V lost 0 bases to trimming and J lost 2 bases; unmatched junction nucleotides: 0. This CDR3 is built from 14 residues. The germline CDR1 and CDR2 sequences are MGHRA and YSYEKL. The CDR3 reads CASSQERGQETQYF. The CDR3 DNA follows: TGCGCCAGCAGCCAAGAGCGGGGGCAAGAGACCCAGTACTTC.

Of note for this clone: At one of its ends the junction is not consistent with the germline gene, which may arise from a read error. The chain links TRBV5-1 to TRBJ1-4; the match to TRBD1 covers 8 bases. The CDR3 totals 14 residues. Germline-derived CDR1 and CDR2 are SGHRS and YFSETQ. CDR3 nucleotides: TGCGCCAGCAGAGTGGGACAGGCCCCTGAAGAACTGTTTTTT. It specifies CASRVGQAPEELFF.

V usage is TRBV2 and J usage is TRBJ2-7; 11 nucleotides match TRBD2. The CDR3 is made up of 14 amino acids. Germline loops: CDR1 SNHLY, CDR2 FYNNEI. V lost 8 bases and J lost 5; bases outside the gene matches: 8. CDR3 bases: TGTGCCAGCCATCCGGGACTAGCGGCCCACGAGCAGTACTTC. Translation: CASHPGLAAHEQYF.

The chain links TRBV5-1 to TRBJ1-4; no firm D call. V was shortened by 7 bases and J by 0 bases, with 16 bases between the two germline ends. The CDR3 runs to 16 residues. CDR1 is SGHRS, CDR2 YFSETQ, per germline. The CDR3 protein is CASSVEGAATNEKLFF. CDR3 DNA: TGCGCCAGCTCAGTGGAGGGTGCCGCAACTAATGAAAAACTGTTTTTT. The full variable domain, its missing parts supplied by reference TRBV5-1 and TRBJ1-4, is KAGVTQTPRYLIKTRGQQVTLSCSPISGHRSVSWYQQTPGQGLQFLFEYFSETQRNKGNFPGRFSGRQFSNSRSEMNVSTLELGDSALYLCASSVEGAATNEKLFFGSGTQLSVL.

The J gene is TRBJ2-3, the V gene TRBV11-3; D unclear. This CDR3 spans 13 amino acids. V was trimmed by 0 bases and J by 6 bases, leaving 7 bases between them. Germline-derived CDR1 and CDR2 are SGHNT and YENEEA. For the CDR3, the DNA is TGTGCCAGCAGCTTAGAAACGGTGGATACGCAGTATTTT. It codes for CASSLETVDTQYF.

The chain joins TRBV18 to TRBJ2-2; TRBD2 matches at 14 bases. The V segment lost 1 base and the J segment 8 bases; nucleotides outside the gene matches: 6. The CDR3 is made up of 17 amino acids. Germline assignment: CDR1 KGHSH and CDR2 LQKENI. The CDR3 sequence: CASSPLPGLAGVGELFF. The CDR3 nucleotides are TGTGCCAGCTCACCACTTCCGGGACTAGCGGGAGTTGGGGAGCTGTTTTTT.

The chain has TRBV19 and TRBJ1-2; no clear D gene. Trimming shortened V by 6 bases and J by 2 bases, and 7 bases separated the two germline ends. From germline, CDR1 is LNHDA and CDR2 SQIVND (reference sequence). The CDR3 spans 12 residues. Written as DNA, the CDR3 is TGTGCCAGTAGAGATAGAAACTATGGCTACACCTTC. This encodes CASRDRNYGYTF.

The chain joins TRBV6-1 to TRBJ1-5, with TRBD1 identical over 7 bases. The CDR3 runs to 16 residues. V trimming: 0 bases; J trimming: 2 bases; junction bases outside the gene matches: 4. Per germline, CDR1 MNHNS and CDR2 SASEGT. The DNA for the CDR3 is TGTGCCAGCAGTGAAGCGGCCGGACAGGGCAATCAGCCCCAGCATTTT. This gives the protein CASSEAAGQGNQPQHF.

J is TRBJ2-7 and V is TRBV7-6; TRBD2 matches at 7 bases. CDR3 length equals 16 residues. J lost 0 bases, V lost 0 bases, and 5 bases had no gene match. Germline CDR1 reads SGHVS; CDR2 reads FNYEAQ. The CDR3 sequence is CASSLAAGDSSYEQYF. CDR3 coding DNA: TGTGCCAGCAGCTTAGCCGCGGGGGATAGCTCCTACGAGCAGTACTTC.

This rearrangement joins TRBV18 to TRBJ2-3, with a weak D call TRBD1 (6 bases). The CDR3 runs to 16 residues. Germline CDR1 is KGHSH and CDR2 is LQKENI. V lost 3 bases and J 2 bases, leaving 15 bases between the germline ends. CDR3: CASSPNNAGDTDTQYF. DNA for the CDR3: TGTGCCAGCTCACCTAACAACGCAGGGGACACAGATACGCAGTATTTT.